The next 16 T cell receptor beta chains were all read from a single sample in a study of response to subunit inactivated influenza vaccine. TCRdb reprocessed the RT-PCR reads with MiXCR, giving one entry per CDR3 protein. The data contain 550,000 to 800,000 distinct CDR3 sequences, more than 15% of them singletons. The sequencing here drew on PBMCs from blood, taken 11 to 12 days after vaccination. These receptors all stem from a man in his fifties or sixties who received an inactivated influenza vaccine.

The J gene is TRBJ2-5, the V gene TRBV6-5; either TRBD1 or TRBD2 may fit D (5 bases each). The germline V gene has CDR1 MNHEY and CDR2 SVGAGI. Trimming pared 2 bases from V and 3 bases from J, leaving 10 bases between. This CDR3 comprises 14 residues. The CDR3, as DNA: TGTGCCAGCAGTTACCCCGGGGCCAAAGAGACCCAGTACTTC. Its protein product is CASSYPGAKETQYF.

In nucleotides, the CDR3 is TGTGCCAGCAGCTTAGTGGTAGGGACAGGGCATGAAGCTTTCTTT. Residues: CASSLVVGTGHEAFF. The rearrangement uses TRBV11-2 and TRBJ1-1, with TRBD1 identical over 9 bases. Unmatched junction bases numbered 7, after V lost 1 base and J lost 7 bases. The CDR3 has 15 residues. CDR1 SGHAT and CDR2 FQNNGV come from the germline V gene.

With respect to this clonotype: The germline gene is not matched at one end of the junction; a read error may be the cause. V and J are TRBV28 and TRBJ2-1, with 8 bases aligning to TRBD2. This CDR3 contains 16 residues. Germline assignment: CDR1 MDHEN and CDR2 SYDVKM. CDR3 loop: CSSSLLRRGGGNEQFF. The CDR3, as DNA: TGTTCCAGCAGTCTATTGAGACGGGGGGGCGGGAATGAGCAGTTCTTC.

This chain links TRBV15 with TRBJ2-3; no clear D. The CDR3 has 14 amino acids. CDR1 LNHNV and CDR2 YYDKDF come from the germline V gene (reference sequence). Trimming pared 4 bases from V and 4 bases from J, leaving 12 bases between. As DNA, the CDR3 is TGTGCCACCAGCATCTGGACCGAAGCAGATACGCAGTATTTT. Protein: CATSIWTEADTQYF.

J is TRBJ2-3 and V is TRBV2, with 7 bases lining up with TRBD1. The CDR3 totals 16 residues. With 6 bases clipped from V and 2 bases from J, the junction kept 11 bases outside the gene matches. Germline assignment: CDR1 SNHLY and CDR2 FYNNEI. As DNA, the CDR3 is TGTGCCAGCAGGGGGACAGCGGAACCCTTCACAGATACGCAGTATTTT. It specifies CASRGTAEPFTDTQYF.

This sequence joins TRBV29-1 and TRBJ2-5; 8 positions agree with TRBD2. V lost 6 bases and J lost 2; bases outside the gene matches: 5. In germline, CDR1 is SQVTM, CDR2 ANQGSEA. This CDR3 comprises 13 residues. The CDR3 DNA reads TGCAGCGTCACGGCGGGGGGACAAGAGACCCAGTACTTC. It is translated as CSVTAGGQETQYF.

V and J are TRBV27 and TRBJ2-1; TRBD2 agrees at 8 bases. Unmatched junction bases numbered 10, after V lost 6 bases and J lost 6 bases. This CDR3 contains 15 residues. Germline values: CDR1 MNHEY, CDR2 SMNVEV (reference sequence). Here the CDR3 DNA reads TGTGCCAGCAGCCGGGGGAGCGGGAGTCCCAATGAGCAGTTCTTC. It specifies CASSRGSGSPNEQFF.

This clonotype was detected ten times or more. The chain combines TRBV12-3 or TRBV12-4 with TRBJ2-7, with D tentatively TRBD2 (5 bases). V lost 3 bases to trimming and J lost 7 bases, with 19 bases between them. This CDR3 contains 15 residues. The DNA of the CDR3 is TGTGCCAGCAGTTTGTTGGAGGACGGGCAGAGGGAGCAGTACTTC. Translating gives CASSLLEDGQREQYF.

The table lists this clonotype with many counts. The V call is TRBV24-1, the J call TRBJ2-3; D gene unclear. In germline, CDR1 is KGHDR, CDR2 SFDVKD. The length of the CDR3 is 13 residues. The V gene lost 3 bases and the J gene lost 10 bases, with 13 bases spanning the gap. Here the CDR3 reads CATSDPPLGSQYF. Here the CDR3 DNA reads TGTGCCACCAGTGATCCGCCCCTGGGTTCGCAGTATTTT.

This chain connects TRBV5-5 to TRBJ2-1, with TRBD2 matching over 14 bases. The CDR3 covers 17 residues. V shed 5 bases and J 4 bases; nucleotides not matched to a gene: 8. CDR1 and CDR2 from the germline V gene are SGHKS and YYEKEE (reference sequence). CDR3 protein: CASSRGLAGVGYNEQFF. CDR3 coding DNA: TGTGCCAGCAGTAGGGGACTAGCGGGAGTGGGATACAATGAGCAGTTCTTC.

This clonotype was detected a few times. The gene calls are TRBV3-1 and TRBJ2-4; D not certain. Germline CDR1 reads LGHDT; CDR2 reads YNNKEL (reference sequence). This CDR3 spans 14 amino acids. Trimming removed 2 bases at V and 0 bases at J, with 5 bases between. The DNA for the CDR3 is TGTGCCAGCAGCCAATCAGGAGCCAAAAACATTCAGTACTTC. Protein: CASSQSGAKNIQYF.

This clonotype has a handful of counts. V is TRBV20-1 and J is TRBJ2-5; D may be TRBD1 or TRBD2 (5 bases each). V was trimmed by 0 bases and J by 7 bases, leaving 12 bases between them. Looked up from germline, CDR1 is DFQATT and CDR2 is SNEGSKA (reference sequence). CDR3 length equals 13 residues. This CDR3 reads CSARDGRGGTQYF. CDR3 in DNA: TGCAGTGCTAGAGATGGACGGGGCGGGACCCAGTACTTC.

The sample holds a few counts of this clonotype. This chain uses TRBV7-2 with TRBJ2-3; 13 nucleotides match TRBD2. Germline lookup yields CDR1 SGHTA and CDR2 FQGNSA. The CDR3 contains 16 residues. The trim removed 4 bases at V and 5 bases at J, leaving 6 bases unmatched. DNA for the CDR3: TGTGCCAGCAGCTATACTAGCGGGGGGGCAGGAGATACGCAGTATTTT. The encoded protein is CASSYTSGGAGDTQYF.

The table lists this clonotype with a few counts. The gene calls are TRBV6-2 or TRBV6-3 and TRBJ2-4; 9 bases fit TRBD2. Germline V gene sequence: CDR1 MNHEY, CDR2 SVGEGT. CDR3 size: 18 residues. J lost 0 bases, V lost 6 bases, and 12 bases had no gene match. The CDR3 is CASSPTGTSRTAKNIQYF. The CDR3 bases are TGTGCCAGCAGCCCTACCGGGACTAGCAGAACAGCCAAAAACATTCAGTACTTC.

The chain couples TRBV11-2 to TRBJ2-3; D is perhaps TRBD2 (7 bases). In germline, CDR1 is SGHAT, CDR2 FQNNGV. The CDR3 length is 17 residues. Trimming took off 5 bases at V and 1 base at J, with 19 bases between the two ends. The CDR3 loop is CASSPNRVGGRTDTQYF. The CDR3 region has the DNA TGTGCCAGCAGCCCAAATCGCGTCGGGGGGCGCACAGATACGCAGTATTTT. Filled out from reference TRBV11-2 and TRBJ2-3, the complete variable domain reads EAGVAQSPRYKIIEKRQSVAFWCNPISGHATLYWYQQILGQGPKLLIQFQNNGVVDDSQLPKDRFSAERLKGVDSTLKIQPAKLEDSAVYLCASSPNRVGGRTDTQYFGPGTRLTVL.

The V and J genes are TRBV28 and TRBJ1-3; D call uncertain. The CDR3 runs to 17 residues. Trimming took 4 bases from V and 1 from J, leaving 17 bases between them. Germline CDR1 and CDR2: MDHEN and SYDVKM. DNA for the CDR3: TGTGCCAGCAGTTGGGGAGGGAAGATTGGTTCTGGAAACACCATATATTTT. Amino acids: CASSWGGKIGSGNTIYF. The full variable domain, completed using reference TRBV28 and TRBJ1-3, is DVKVTQSSRYLVKRTGEKVFLECVQDMDHENMFWYRQDPGLGLRLIYFSYDVKMKEKGDIPEGYSVSREKKERFSLILESASTNQTSMYLCASSWGGKIGSGNTIYFGEGSWLTVV.